Following are 10 T cell receptor beta chains from one sample sequenced in a study of cytotoxic CD8 clonotypes in ibrutinib-treated CLL. TCRdb's table, derived via immunoSEQ multiplex PCR, lists solely in-frame clones and lacks some. The sample contains approximately 170,000 clones, nearly 90% of which appear only once. The source was PBMCs, collected at disease progression, from a patient treated with ibrutinib. The receptors shown here come from a human donor with chronic lymphocytic leukemia.

The V and J genes are TRBV27 and TRBJ1-4; tentatively, D is TRBD1 (5 bases). CDR1 and CDR2 (germline): MNHEY, SMNVEV (reference sequence). The CDR3 has 14 amino acids. Trimming removed 7 bases from V and 7 bases from J, with 16 bases in between. In DNA form, the CDR3 reads TGTGCCAGCACGAATCCCCAGGGCGGTGAAAAACTGTTTTTT. It specifies CASTNPQGGEKLFF.

The V and J genes are TRBV19 and TRBJ1-1; TRBD1 agrees at 9 bases. Germline V gene lookup returns CDR1 LNHDA and CDR2 SQIVND (reference sequence). This CDR3 has 14 residues. With 6 bases clipped from V and 5 bases from J, the junction kept 7 bases outside the gene matches. The CDR3 DNA reads as TGTGCCAGTAGGAACGGACAGGGGAGGACTGAAGCTTTCTTT. It translates to CASRNGQGRTEAFF.

The chain joins TRBV30 to TRBJ2-2; 10 positions match TRBD1. J was trimmed by 4 bases and V by 4 bases; bases with no gene match: 3. The V gene's germline CDR1 is GTSNPN and CDR2 SVGIG (reference sequence). This CDR3 comprises 14 residues. The CDR3 DNA reads TGTGCCTGGAACGGGGACAGGGGCACCGGGGAGCTGTTTTTT. It translates to CAWNGDRGTGELFF.

This clone was counted only a few times. The rearrangement uses TRBV2 and TRBJ1-1; D not resolved. The CDR3 covers 12 residues. The germline V and J ends were trimmed by 4 bases and 1 base, with 4 bases remaining between them. Germline CDR1 reads SNHLY; CDR2 reads FYNNEI. The CDR3 nucleotides are TGTGCCAGCAGTGTGGGGAACACTGAAGCTTTCTTT. It yields the protein CASSVGNTEAFF.

The CDR3 DNA sequence: TGCAGCGTCCCGGACAGAGGGAAAGACACTGAAGCTTTCTTT. Translating it yields CSVPDRGKDTEAFF. The J gene is TRBJ1-1, the V gene TRBV29-1; D is possibly TRBD1 (6 bases). Trimming took 6 bases from V and 3 from J, leaving 17 bases between them. CDR1 and CDR2 (germline): SQVTM, ANQGSEA. CDR3 length: 14 residues.

The J gene is TRBJ1-1, the V gene TRBV5-4, with no clear D. This CDR3 spans 16 amino acids. The germline V gene encodes CDR1 SGHNT and CDR2 YYREEE (reference sequence). V was clipped by 3 bases and J by 0 bases, with 15 bases between them. The DNA of the CDR3 is TGTGCCAGCAGCTCCCCCTATTCAGACATGAACACTGAAGCTTTCTTT. Translated, it gives CASSSPYSDMNTEAFF.

This clone occurred a few times. V gene TRBV28 combines with J gene TRBJ1-5; unclear D gene. The CDR3 has 16 residues. Deletions cut 4 bases from V and 1 base from J, with 14 bases between. Germline V gene lookup returns CDR1 MDHEN and CDR2 SYDVKM. The CDR3 DNA is TGTGCCAGCAGTTCGATAAGAAAAGCCAGCAATCAGCCCCAGCATTTT. Translation: CASSSIRKASNQPQHF. Filled out from reference TRBV28 and TRBJ1-5, the complete variable domain reads DVKVTQSSRYLVKRTGEKVFLECVQDMDHENMFWYRQDPGLGLRLIYFSYDVKMKEKGDIPEGYSVSREKKERFSLILESASTNQTSMYLCASSSIRKASNQPQHFGDGTRLSIL.

This clone was observed once. V is TRBV2 and J is TRBJ2-7; 9 nucleotides match TRBD1. The CDR3 extends over 18 amino acids. V lost 3 bases and J lost 3; bases outside the gene matches: 15. Germline CDR1 reads SNHLY; CDR2 reads FYNNEI. The CDR3 is CASSEAGFGQGTNYEQYF. The CDR3 nucleotides are TGTGCCAGCAGTGAGGCGGGTTTTGGACAGGGGACAAACTACGAGCAGTACTTC.

The V and J genes are TRBV19 and TRBJ2-2; TRBD1 aligns across 9 bases. Germline V gene data show CDR1 as LNHDA and CDR2 as SQIVND (reference sequence). This CDR3 contains 17 residues. The trim removed 2 bases at V and 4 bases at J, leaving 8 bases unmatched. DNA of the CDR3: TGTGCCAGTAGTATAACAGGGGGCGGCGGTCCCACCGGGGAGCTGTTTTTT. Translation: CASSITGGGGPTGELFF. Supplemented by reference TRBV19 and TRBJ2-2, the full variable domain reads DGGITQSPKYLFRKEGQNVTLSCEQNLNHDAMYWYRQDPGQGLRLIYYSQIVNDFQKGDIAEGYSVSREKKESFPLTVTSAQKNPTAFYLCASSITGGGGPTGELFFGEGSRLTVL.

This clone was detected only once. The V call is TRBV15, the J call TRBJ1-2; 7 nucleotides agree with TRBD1. CDR1 LNHNV and CDR2 YYDKDF come from the germline V gene (reference sequence). V lost 0 bases to trimming and J lost 5 bases; unmatched junction nucleotides: 3. This CDR3 is 14 amino acids long. As DNA, the CDR3 is TGTGCCACCAGCAGAGATTGGGGACAGTATGGCTACACCTTC. This gives the protein CATSRDWGQYGYTF.